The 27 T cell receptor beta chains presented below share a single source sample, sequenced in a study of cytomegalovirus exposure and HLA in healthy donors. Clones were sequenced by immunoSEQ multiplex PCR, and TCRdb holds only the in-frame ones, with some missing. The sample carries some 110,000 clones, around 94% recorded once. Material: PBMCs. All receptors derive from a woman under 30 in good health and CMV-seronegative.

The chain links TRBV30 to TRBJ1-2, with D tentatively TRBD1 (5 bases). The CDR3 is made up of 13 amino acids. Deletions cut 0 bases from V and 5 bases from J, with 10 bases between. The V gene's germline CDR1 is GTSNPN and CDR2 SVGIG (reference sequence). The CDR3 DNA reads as TGTGCCTGGAGTGTCCAGGGCTGGTATGGCTACACCTTC. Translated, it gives CAWSVQGWYGYTF.

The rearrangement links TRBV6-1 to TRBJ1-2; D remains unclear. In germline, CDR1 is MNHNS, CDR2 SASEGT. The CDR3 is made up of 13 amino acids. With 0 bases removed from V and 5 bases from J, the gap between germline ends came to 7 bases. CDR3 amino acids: CASSEALGYGYTF. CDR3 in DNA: TGTGCCAGCAGTGAAGCGCTCGGGTATGGCTACACCTTC.

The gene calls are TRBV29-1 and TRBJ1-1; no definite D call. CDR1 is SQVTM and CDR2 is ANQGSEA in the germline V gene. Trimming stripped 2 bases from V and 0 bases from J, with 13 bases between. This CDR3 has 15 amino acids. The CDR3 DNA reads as TGCAGCGTTGAACCGCGACTAATAATGAACACTGAAGCTTTCTTT. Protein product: CSVEPRLIMNTEAFF. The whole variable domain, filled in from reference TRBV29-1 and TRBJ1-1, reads SAVISQKPSRDICQRGTSLTIQCQVDSQVTMMFWYRQQPGQSLTLIATANQGSEATYESGFVIDKFPISRPNLTFSTLTVSNMSPEDSSIYLCSVEPRLIMNTEAFFGQGTRLTVV.

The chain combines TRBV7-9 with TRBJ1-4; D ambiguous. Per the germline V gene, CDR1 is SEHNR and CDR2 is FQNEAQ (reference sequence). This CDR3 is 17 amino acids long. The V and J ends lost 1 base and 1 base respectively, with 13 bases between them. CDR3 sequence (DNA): TGTGCCAGCAGCTTAGGACCGACGGGAGGAACTAATGAAAAACTGTTTTTT. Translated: CASSLGPTGGTNEKLFF.

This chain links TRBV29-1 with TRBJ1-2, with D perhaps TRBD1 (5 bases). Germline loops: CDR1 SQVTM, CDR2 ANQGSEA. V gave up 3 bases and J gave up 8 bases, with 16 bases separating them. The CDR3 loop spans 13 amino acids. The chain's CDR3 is CSVEGPVDWGYTF. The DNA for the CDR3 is TGCAGCGTTGAGGGGCCAGTTGATTGGGGCTACACCTTC.

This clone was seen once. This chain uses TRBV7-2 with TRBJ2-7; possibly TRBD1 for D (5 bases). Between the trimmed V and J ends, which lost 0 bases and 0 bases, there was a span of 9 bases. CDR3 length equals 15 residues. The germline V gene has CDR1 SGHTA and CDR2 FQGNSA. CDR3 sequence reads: CASSLARQGSYEQYF. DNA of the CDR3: TGTGCCAGCAGCTTAGCAAGGCAGGGCTCCTACGAGCAGTACTTC.

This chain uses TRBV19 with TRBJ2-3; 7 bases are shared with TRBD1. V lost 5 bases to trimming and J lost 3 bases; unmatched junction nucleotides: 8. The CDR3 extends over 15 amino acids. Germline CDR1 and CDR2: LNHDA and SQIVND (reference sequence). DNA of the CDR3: TGTGCCAGTAGTCCAGGGACAGCTAATACAGATACGCAGTATTTT. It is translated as CASSPGTANTDTQYF.

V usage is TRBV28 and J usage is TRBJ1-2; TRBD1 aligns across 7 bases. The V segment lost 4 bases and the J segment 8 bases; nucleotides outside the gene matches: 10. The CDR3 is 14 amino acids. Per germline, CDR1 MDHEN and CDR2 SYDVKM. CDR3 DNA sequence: TGTGCCAGCAGTTCCCTACGACAGGGTGAAGGCTACACCTTC. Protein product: CASSSLRQGEGYTF.

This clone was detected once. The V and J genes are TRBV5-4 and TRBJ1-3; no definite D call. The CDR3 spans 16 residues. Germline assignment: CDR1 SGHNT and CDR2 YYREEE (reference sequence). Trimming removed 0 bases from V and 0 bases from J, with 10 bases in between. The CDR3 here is CASSLAQTTSGNTIYF. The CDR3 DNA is TGTGCCAGCAGCTTGGCGCAGACTACCTCTGGAAACACCATATATTTT.

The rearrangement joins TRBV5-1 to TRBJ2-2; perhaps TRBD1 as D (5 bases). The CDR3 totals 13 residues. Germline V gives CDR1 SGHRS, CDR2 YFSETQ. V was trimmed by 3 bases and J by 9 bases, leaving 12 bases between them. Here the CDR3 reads CASSSQGFRELFF. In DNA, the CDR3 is TGCGCCAGCAGCTCCCAGGGTTTCCGGGAGCTGTTTTTT.

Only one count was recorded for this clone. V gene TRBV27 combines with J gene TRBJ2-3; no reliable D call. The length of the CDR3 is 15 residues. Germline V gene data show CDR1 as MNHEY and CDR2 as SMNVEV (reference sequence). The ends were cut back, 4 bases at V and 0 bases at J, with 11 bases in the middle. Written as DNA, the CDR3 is TGTGCCAGCAGTTCAATCACAAGAAGCACAGATACGCAGTATTTT. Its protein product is CASSSITRSTDTQYF.

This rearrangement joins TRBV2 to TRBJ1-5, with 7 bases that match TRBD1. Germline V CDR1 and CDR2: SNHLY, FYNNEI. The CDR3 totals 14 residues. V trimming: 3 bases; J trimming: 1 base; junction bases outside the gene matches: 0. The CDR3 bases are TGTGCCAGCAGTGACAGGGGGAGCAATCAGCCCCAGCATTTT. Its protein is CASSDRGSNQPQHF.

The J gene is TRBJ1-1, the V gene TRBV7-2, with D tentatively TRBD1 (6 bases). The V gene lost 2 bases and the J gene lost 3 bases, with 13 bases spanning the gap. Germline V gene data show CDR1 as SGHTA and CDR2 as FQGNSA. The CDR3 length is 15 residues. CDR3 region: CASSLTQGQYTEAFF. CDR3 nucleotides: TGTGCCAGCAGCTTAACGCAGGGACAATACACTGAAGCTTTCTTT.

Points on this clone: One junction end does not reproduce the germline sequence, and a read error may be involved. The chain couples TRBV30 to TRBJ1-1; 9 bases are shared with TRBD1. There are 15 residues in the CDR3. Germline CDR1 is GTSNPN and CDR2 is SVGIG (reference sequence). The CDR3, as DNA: TGTACCTGGAGTGTAAAGGACAGGGGACGCACTGAAGCTTTCTTT. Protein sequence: CTWSVKDRGRTEAFF.

The CDR3 spells CASSSLQGMGQPQHF. In nucleotides, the CDR3 is TGTGCCAGCAGTTCCCTACAGGGAATGGGTCAGCCCCAGCATTTT. The chain uses TRBV28 and TRBJ1-5; D is perhaps TRBD1 (6 bases). Trimming left V 4 bases short and J 6 bases short, with 16 bases between. This CDR3 comprises 15 residues. Germline values: CDR1 MDHEN, CDR2 SYDVKM. The full variable domain, with the rest looked up from reference TRBV28 and TRBJ1-5, is DVKVTQSSRYLVKRTGEKVFLECVQDMDHENMFWYRQDPGLGLRLIYFSYDVKMKEKGDIPEGYSVSREKKERFSLILESASTNQTSMYLCASSSLQGMGQPQHFGDGTRLSIL.

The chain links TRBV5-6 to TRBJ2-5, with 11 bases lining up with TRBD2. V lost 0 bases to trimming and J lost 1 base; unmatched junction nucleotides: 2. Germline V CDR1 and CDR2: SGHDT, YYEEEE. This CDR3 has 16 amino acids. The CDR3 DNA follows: TGTGCCAGCAGCTTGGGACTAGCGGGGACCCAAGAGACCCAGTACTTC. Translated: CASSLGLAGTQETQYF.

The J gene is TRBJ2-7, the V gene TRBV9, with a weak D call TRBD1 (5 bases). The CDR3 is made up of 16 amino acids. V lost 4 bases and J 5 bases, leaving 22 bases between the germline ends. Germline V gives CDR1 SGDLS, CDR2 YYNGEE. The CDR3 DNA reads TGTGCCAGCAGCAAAGGGGTTGTTCTCGGGTTGGACGAGCAGTACTTC. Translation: CASSKGVVLGLDEQYF.

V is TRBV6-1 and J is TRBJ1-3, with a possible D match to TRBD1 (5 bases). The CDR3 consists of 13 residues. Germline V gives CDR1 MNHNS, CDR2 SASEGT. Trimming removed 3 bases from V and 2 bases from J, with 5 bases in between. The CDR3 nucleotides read TGTGCCAGCAGTGACAGGGCTGGAAACACCATATATTTT. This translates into CASSDRAGNTIYF.

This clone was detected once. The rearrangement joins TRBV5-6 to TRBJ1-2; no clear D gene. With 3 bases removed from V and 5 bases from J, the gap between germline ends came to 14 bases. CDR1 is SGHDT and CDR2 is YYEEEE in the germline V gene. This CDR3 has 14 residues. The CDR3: CASSSTTVLYGYTF. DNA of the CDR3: TGTGCCAGCAGCTCTACAACAGTCCTGTATGGCTACACCTTC.

The CDR3 sequence: CASSFRDKGSYNSPLHF. The CDR3 DNA sequence: TGCGCCAGCAGCTTCCGGGACAAAGGCTCCTATAATTCACCCCTCCACTTT. The V and J genes are TRBV5-1 and TRBJ1-6; a weak D match, TRBD1 (6 bases). CDR3 size: 17 residues. Per germline, CDR1 SGHRS and CDR2 YFSETQ. Trimming left V 2 bases short and J 0 bases short, with 12 bases between. The entire variable domain, with the rest obtained from reference TRBV5-1 and TRBJ1-6, is as follows: KAGVTQTPRYLIKTRGQQVTLSCSPISGHRSVSWYQQTPGQGLQFLFEYFSETQRNKGNFPGRFSGRQFSNSRSEMNVSTLELGDSALYLCASSFRDKGSYNSPLHFGNGTRLTVT.

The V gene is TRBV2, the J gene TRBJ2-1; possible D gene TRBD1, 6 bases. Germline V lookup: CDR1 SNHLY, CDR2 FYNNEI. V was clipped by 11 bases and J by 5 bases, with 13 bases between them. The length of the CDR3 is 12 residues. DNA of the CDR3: TGTGCCGGGGGTGGACAGCACAATGAGCAGTTCTTC. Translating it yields CAGGGQHNEQFF.

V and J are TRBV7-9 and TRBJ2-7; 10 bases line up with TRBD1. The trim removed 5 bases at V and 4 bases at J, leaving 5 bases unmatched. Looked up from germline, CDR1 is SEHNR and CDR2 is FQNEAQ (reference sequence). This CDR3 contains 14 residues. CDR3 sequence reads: CASSTRQGAYEQYF. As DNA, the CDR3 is TGTGCCAGCAGCACCAGACAGGGGGCTTACGAGCAGTACTTC.

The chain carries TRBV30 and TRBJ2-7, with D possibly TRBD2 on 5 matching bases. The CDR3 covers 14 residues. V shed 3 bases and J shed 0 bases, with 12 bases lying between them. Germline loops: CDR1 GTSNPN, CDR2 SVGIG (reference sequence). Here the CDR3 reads CAWSRRLSSYEQYF. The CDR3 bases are TGTGCCTGGAGCAGGCGACTAAGCTCCTACGAGCAGTACTTC.

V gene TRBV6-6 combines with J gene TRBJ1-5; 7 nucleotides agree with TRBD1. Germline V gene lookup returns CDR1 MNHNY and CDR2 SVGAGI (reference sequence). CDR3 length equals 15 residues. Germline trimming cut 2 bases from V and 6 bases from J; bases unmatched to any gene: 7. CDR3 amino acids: CASSYLRGASQPQHF. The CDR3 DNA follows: TGTGCCAGCAGTTACCTCAGGGGGGCGTCTCAGCCCCAGCATTTT.

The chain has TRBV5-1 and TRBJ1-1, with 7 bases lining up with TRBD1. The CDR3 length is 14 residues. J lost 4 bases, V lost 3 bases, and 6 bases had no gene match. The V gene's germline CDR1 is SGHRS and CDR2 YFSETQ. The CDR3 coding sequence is TGCGCCAGCAGCTCCGGGCAGGGGGGCACTGAAGCTTTCTTT. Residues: CASSSGQGGTEAFF.

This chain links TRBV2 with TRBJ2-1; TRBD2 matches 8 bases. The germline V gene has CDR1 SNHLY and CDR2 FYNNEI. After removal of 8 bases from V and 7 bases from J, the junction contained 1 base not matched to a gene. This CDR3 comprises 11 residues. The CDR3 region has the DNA TGTGCCAGCGGCGGGGGGAATGAGCAGTTCTTC. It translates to CASGGGNEQFF.

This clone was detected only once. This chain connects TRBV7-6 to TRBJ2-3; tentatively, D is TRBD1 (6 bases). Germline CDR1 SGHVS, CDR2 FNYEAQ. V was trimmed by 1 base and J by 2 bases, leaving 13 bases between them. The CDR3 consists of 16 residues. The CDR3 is CASSLGTALSTDTQYF. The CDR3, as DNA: TGTGCCAGCAGCTTAGGGACAGCTCTTTCCACAGATACGCAGTATTTT.